The T cell receptor (beta chain) described here comes from a study of blood T cells in healthy people across ages. The V gene's germline CDR1 is MDHEN and CDR2 SYDVKM. The CDR3 runs to 14 residues. Healthy Russian Caucasian donors spanned ages roughly 6 to 100 years. A sample-barcoded 5' primer and a J-beta primer mix were used in a second PCR of roughly 6 to 11 cycles. Every cDNA molecule carried a tag from a template-switch adaptor bearing 12 random nucleotides. TCRdb processed the 5' RACE reads anew with MiXCR; each CDR3 protein has one entry. The data contain 600,000 to 850,000 distinct CDR3 sequences, approximately 25% of them singletons. Note on this clonotype: An end of the junction differs from the germline gene, which may be a read error.

A further study also used this sample, focusing on T cells of mothers and their children. As reported in that work: Donors were a few healthy Caucasian mothers and their six children.

The TCR comes from a boy aged 5-17 years in good health. V is TRBV28 and J is TRBJ2-5; maybe TRBD2 (6 bases). Material: blood. The CDR3 region is CASSFGGGLGRMDF. CDR3 DNA: TGTGCCAGCAGTTTTGGCGGAGGGCTCGGCCGAATGGACTTC. Looking up the rest from reference TRBV28 and TRBJ2-5 gives the full variable domain: DVKVTQSSRYLVKRTGEKVFLECVQDMDHENMFWYRQDPGLGLRLIYFSYDVKMKEKGDIPEGYSVSREKKERFSLILESASTNQTSMYLCASSFGGGLGRMDFGPGTRLLVL.